This T cell receptor beta chain was captured by sequencing in a study of regulatory T cells in long-lasting Graves disease. The germline V and J ends were trimmed by 1 base and 0 bases, with 16 bases remaining between them. There are 19 residues in the CDR3. Germline lookup yields CDR1 SGHAT and CDR2 FQNNGV. For TCR beta, libraries came from iRepertoire HTBI primers and Arm-PCR of CDR3 regions. Under the authors' procedure: Gene usage covered 62 TRBV and 14 to 15 TRBJ segments. Each CDR3 protein is one row after TCRdb ran MiXCR on the multiplex PCR reads. The V and J calls reflect TCRdb's pipeline rather than the authors' work. The sample contains about 420,000 distinct CDR3 sequences, about 25% of which appear only once. Time point reported: persistent/refractory GD, antithyroid drugs over 5 years with positive TRAb. RNA isolated from PBMCs was used to make the TCR library.

The clonotype originates from a female donor with Graves disease. The material sequenced was peripheral blood mononuclear cells (PBMCs), taken when the disease was refractory, from a patient treated with antithyroid drugs. This chain joins TRBV11-2 and TRBJ2-6, with D possibly being TRBD1 (6 bases). The CDR3 DNA sequence: TGTGCCAGCAGCTTAGGACTGGGGGCACGGATCTCTGGGGCCAACGTCCTGACTTTC. This codes for CASSLGLGARISGANVLTF.